These 28 T cell receptor beta chains were all obtained from the same sample, sequenced in a study of a mutant IDH1 vaccine in newly diagnosed glioma. The antigens these receptors bind are not known. Time point denoted: week 5, during vaccination. Doses consisted of 300 ug of mutant IDH1 20-mer peptide each, paired with topical imiquimod. Using immunoSEQ multiplex PCR, the repertoire was profiled, and TCRdb retains in-frame clones only, with some absent. The sample holds roughly 39,000 clones, roughly 85% seen once. The sequenced sample was PBMCs, obtained from a glioma patient whose treatment included an IDH1 peptide vaccine. The receptors derive from a man between 40 and 49 years old with glioma.

The V gene is TRBV27, the J gene TRBJ2-6; TRBD1 matches 7 bases. V dropped 5 bases and J dropped 2; count of bases not matched to a gene: 3. Germline loops: CDR1 MNHEY, CDR2 SMNVEV (reference sequence). The CDR3 sequence is 15 residues long. The CDR3 loop is CASSGTATGANVLTF. The CDR3 bases are TGTGCCAGCAGTGGGACAGCAACTGGGGCCAACGTCCTGACTTTC.

The rearrangement links TRBV9 to TRBJ1-1; D may be TRBD1 (5 bases). Germline assignment: CDR1 SGDLS and CDR2 YYNGEE. The CDR3 contains 15 residues. V was cut by 2 bases and J by 4 bases, with 15 bases left in between. In nucleotides, the CDR3 is TGTGCCAGCAGCGTTAGAGGGGAGTCCCCCACTGAAGCTTTCTTT. Encoded protein: CASSVRGESPTEAFF.

The chain recombines TRBV7-2 with TRBJ1-3; TRBD1 matches at 7 bases. The CDR3 is made up of 15 amino acids. Trimming took 2 bases from V and 2 from J; bases not matched to a gene: 3. Germline CDR1 is SGHTA and CDR2 is FQGNSA. The CDR3 region is CASSLLTGTGNTIYF. The CDR3 coding sequence is TGTGCCAGCAGCTTACTGACAGGGACTGGAAACACCATATATTTT.

The chain has TRBV29-1 and TRBJ1-1; TRBD1 might be the D (6 bases). V was trimmed by 7 bases and J by 0 bases, leaving 12 bases between them. CDR1 is SQVTM and CDR2 is ANQGSEA in the germline V gene. The CDR3 runs 13 residues. Here the CDR3 DNA reads TGCAGCGCCTCCGGGACACTGAACACTGAAGCTTTCTTT. Translation gives CSASGTLNTEAFF. Filled out from reference TRBV29-1 and TRBJ1-1, the complete variable domain reads SAVISQKPSRDICQRGTSLTIQCQVDSQVTMMFWYRQQPGQSLTLIATANQGSEATYESGFVIDKFPISRPNLTFSTLTVSNMSPEDSSIYLCSASGTLNTEAFFGQGTRLTVV.

A remark on this clone: Relative to the germline gene, one junction end is altered; a read error may explain this. This chain joins TRBV14 and TRBJ2-3; weak D call: TRBD1 (6 bases). The CDR3 covers 14 residues. Looked up from germline, CDR1 is SGHDN and CDR2 is FVKESK. The CDR3 region has the DNA TGTGCCAGCAGCCAGGGGGCTAGATCAGACACGCAGTATTTT. Translated, it gives CASSQGARSDTQYF.

The J gene is TRBJ2-5, the V gene TRBV4-1; the D gene could be TRBD1 or TRBD2 (6 bases each). Trimming stripped 4 bases from V and 12 bases from J, with 18 bases between. Germline CDR1 and CDR2: MGHRA and YSYEKL. The CDR3 loop spans 13 amino acids. Written as DNA, the CDR3 is TGCGCCAGCAGCCCGGGCTTAGGGGGGAAAGAGTACTTC. Protein product: CASSPGLGGKEYF.

The J gene is TRBJ2-2, the V gene TRBV5-1, with TRBD1 matching over 11 bases. V was pared by 5 bases and J by 9 bases, with 9 bases of the junction left unmatched. In germline, CDR1 is SGHRS, CDR2 YFSETQ. This CDR3 spans 15 amino acids. CDR3 DNA: TGCGCCAGCAGAGATCCGGGACAGGGGGGAAGGGAGCTGTTTTTT. This codes for CASRDPGQGGRELFF.

The J gene is TRBJ1-2, the V gene TRBV7-8; 9 bases match TRBD1. The germline CDR1 and CDR2 sequences are SGHVS and FQNEAQ. This CDR3 comprises 16 residues. Trimming removed 0 bases from V and 4 bases from J; junction bases left unmatched: 6. CDR3 nucleotides: TGTGCCAGCAGCTTAGCGTTACAGGGGGCTGGCTATGGCTACACCTTC. Protein sequence: CASSLALQGAGYGYTF.

This chain uses TRBV10-3 with TRBJ2-5; D is undetermined. The CDR3 contains 13 residues. The germline gives CDR1 ENHRY, CDR2 SYGVKD. Trimming left V 6 bases short and J 2 bases short, with 10 bases between. Here the CDR3 reads CAIRKPIQETQYF. The CDR3 nucleotides are TGTGCCATCAGGAAGCCGATACAAGAGACCCAGTACTTC.

The chain uses TRBV19 and TRBJ1-1, with no clear D. CDR1 is LNHDA, CDR2 SQIVND, per germline (reference sequence). The length of the CDR3 is 15 residues. Trimming left V 5 bases short and J 1 base short, with 14 bases between. The CDR3 sequence: CASSPQVGANTEAFF. DNA of the CDR3: TGTGCCAGTAGTCCCCAAGTGGGCGCGAACACTGAAGCTTTCTTT. The complete variable domain, with remaining parts taken from reference TRBV19 and TRBJ1-1, reads DGGITQSPKYLFRKEGQNVTLSCEQNLNHDAMYWYRQDPGQGLRLIYYSQIVNDFQKGDIAEGYSVSREKKESFPLTVTSAQKNPTAFYLCASSPQVGANTEAFFGQGTRLTVV.

This clone was seen just once. This chain uses TRBV7-9 with TRBJ1-1; no clear D. CDR1 and CDR2 (germline): SEHNR, FQNEAQ (reference sequence). The CDR3 has 14 residues. V was clipped by 5 bases and J by 2 bases, with 12 bases between them. CDR3 residues: CASSTRRLNTEAFF. CDR3 DNA sequence: TGTGCCAGCAGCACGCGCCGCCTTAACACTGAAGCTTTCTTT.

This rearrangement joins TRBV7-2 to TRBJ1-1; a weak D match, TRBD1 (6 bases). The CDR3 has 15 residues. The ends were cut back, 5 bases at V and 4 bases at J, with 17 bases in the middle. Germline CDR1 and CDR2: SGHTA and FQGNSA. The CDR3 DNA follows: TGTGCCAGCAGCCGCGCGGGGGCCATCTCCACTGAAGCTTTCTTT. It yields the protein CASSRAGAISTEAFF.

The rearrangement joins TRBV28 to TRBJ2-2, with D possibly matching TRBD2 (7 bases). The CDR3 is 14 amino acids. V was cut by 6 bases and J by 4 bases, with 12 bases left in between. Germline V CDR1 and CDR2: MDHEN, SYDVKM. Written as DNA, the CDR3 is TGTGCCAGCAGGAGGGGGGGGCTCACCGGGGAGCTGTTTTTT. Its translation is CASRRGGLTGELFF.

The chain employs TRBV5-1 and TRBJ2-5, with 12 bases identical to TRBD2. Germline V gene sequence: CDR1 SGHRS, CDR2 YFSETQ. V shed 5 bases and J 1 base; nucleotides not matched to a gene: 6. The CDR3 is 16 amino acids. The CDR3 DNA reads as TGCGCCAGCAGTACTAGCGGGAGGAACTTCCAAGAGACCCAGTACTTC. It specifies CASSTSGRNFQETQYF.

The chain links TRBV7-9 to TRBJ1-1; no reliable D call. This CDR3 is 14 amino acids long. Trimming took 7 bases from V and 0 from J, leaving 12 bases between them. Per the germline V gene, CDR1 is SEHNR and CDR2 is FQNEAQ (reference sequence). The CDR3 is CASMGTILNTEAFF. CDR3 sequence (DNA): TGTGCCAGCATGGGCACCATCTTGAACACTGAAGCTTTCTTT.

With respect to this clone: The germline gene is not matched at one end of the junction; a read error may be the cause. The J gene is TRBJ2-1, the V gene TRBV15; 14 positions match TRBD2. The CDR3 sequence is 15 residues long. CDR1 is LNHNV and CDR2 is YYDKDF in the germline V gene (reference sequence). The CDR3 sequence is CATSTGLAGDNGQFF. For the CDR3, the DNA is TGTGCCACCAGCACGGGACTAGCGGGGGACAATGGGCAGTTCTTC.

This chain links TRBV7-2 with TRBJ2-7; TRBD2 agrees at 12 bases. The germline V gene has CDR1 SGHTA and CDR2 FQGNSA. V gave up 4 bases and J gave up 2 bases; unmatched junction bases: 3. This CDR3 spans 15 amino acids. The CDR3, as DNA: TGTGCCAGCAGCTATCTAGCGGGAGGGACCTACGAGCAGTACTTC. This translates into CASSYLAGGTYEQYF.

This chain joins TRBV9 and TRBJ2-3; 8 bases match TRBD2. The ends lost 4 bases at V and 10 bases at J; junction bases unmatched: 14. This CDR3 comprises 15 residues. Germline V gene data show CDR1 as SGDLS and CDR2 as YYNGEE. The CDR3 DNA reads as TGTGCCAGCAGCTCCGGGACTAGTCCCAGCTTGGCGCAGTATTTT. This encodes CASSSGTSPSLAQYF.

The V gene is TRBV28, the J gene TRBJ2-7; D may be TRBD2 (5 bases). This CDR3 is built from 13 residues. The V and J ends lost 6 bases and 4 bases respectively, with 13 bases between them. Germline-derived CDR1 and CDR2 are MDHEN and SYDVKM. CDR3 amino acids: CASRTVPGYEQYF. The CDR3, as DNA: TGTGCCAGCAGGACGGTCCCGGGATACGAGCAGTACTTC. The full variable domain, in which reference TRBV28 and TRBJ2-7 provide the parts outside the CDR3, is DVKVTQSSRYLVKRTGEKVFLECVQDMDHENMFWYRQDPGLGLRLIYFSYDVKMKEKGDIPEGYSVSREKKERFSLILESASTNQTSMYLCASRTVPGYEQYFGPGTRLTVT.

This clone has just a few counts. This sequence joins TRBV7-9 and TRBJ1-4, with a possible D match to TRBD1 (5 bases). This CDR3 contains 13 residues. Per germline, CDR1 SEHNR and CDR2 FQNEAQ (reference sequence). The V end was cut by 10 bases, the J end by 0 bases, with 9 bases between. CDR3 sequence reads: CATPGPTNEKLFF. The CDR3 bases are TGTGCCACCCCGGGGCCAACTAATGAAAAACTGTTTTTT.

This clone was seen a few times. This chain joins TRBV29-1 and TRBJ2-5, with 11 positions matching TRBD1. The CDR3 sequence is 13 residues long. Germline loops: CDR1 SQVTM, CDR2 ANQGSEA. Trimming at V came to 6 bases and at J to 4 bases, leaving 4 bases not matched to a gene. The CDR3 nucleotides are TGCAGCGTAGGACAGGGGGCCTTAGAGACCCAGTACTTC. Encoded protein: CSVGQGALETQYF.

The chain recombines TRBV28 with TRBJ1-2; D gene unclear. The CDR3 runs to 15 residues. Germline CDR1 MDHEN, CDR2 SYDVKM. V lost 4 bases, J lost 12 bases, and 24 bases lay in between. In DNA form, the CDR3 reads TGTGCCAGCAGTTCTCCGGGGAGTGGGGAGAGGGTCGACACCTTC. This sequence encodes CASSSPGSGERVDTF.

This clone was recorded once. The chain carries TRBV28 and TRBJ1-1; the D is unclear. CDR1 is MDHEN, CDR2 SYDVKM, per germline. V was clipped by 7 bases and J by 6 bases, with 12 bases between them. CDR3 length equals 12 residues. The CDR3 sequence is CASKTRTAEAFF. The CDR3 DNA follows: TGTGCCAGCAAGACCCGGACGGCTGAAGCTTTCTTT.

This rearrangement joins TRBV21-1 to TRBJ2-5; the table gives TRBD1 as D, unverified against the DNA. TRBV21-1 represents a pseudogene. The CDR3 consists of 13 residues. The CDR3 nucleotides read TGTGCCAGCAGCAAGGGGCCTGGAAAGACCCAGTACTTC. Translation gives CASSKGPGKTQYF.

The rearrangement uses TRBV18 and TRBJ1-1; TRBD1 agrees at 9 bases. In germline, CDR1 is KGHSH, CDR2 LQKENI. Trimming took 3 bases from V and 2 from J; bases not matched to a gene: 4. There are 15 residues in the CDR3. The CDR3 DNA sequence: TGTGCCAGCTCACCGACAGGGGGGAGTAACACTGAAGCTTTCTTT. Protein: CASSPTGGSNTEAFF.

The rearrangement links TRBV7-9 to TRBJ2-7, with D unclear. The V and J ends lost 4 bases and 6 bases respectively, with 13 bases between them. The CDR3 covers 13 residues. CDR1 is SEHNR, CDR2 FQNEAQ, per germline (reference sequence). CDR3 sequence: CASSWGYFPEQYF. The CDR3 region has the DNA TGTGCCAGCAGCTGGGGATATTTCCCCGAGCAGTACTTC.

The chain couples TRBV12-5 to TRBJ2-7; weak D call: TRBD1 (7 bases). V dropped 10 bases and J dropped 2 bases, with 15 bases sitting between them. Per the germline V gene, CDR1 is LGHNT and CDR2 is FRNRAP. The CDR3 is 13 amino acids. The CDR3 nucleotides read TGTGCTAAAGGAGGGGACAGACCCTACGAGCAGTACTTC. Translated: CAKGGDRPYEQYF.

The chain carries TRBV5-1 and TRBJ1-1; D call uncertain. The CDR3 extends over 15 amino acids. From germline, CDR1 is SGHRS and CDR2 YFSETQ. V was cut by 0 bases and J by 0 bases, with 9 bases left in between. CDR3 residues: CASSLGGFMNTEAFF. As DNA, the CDR3 is TGCGCCAGCAGCTTGGGTGGATTCATGAACACTGAAGCTTTCTTT.